This TCR beta chain appears in the sequencing data of a study of cytomegalovirus exposure and HLA in healthy donors. Study-level results: According to a later analysis, most TCR beta chains associated with CMV appeared HLA-restricted.

The PCR made use of 60 Vbeta and 13 Jbeta primers. Clones were read by immunoSEQ multiplex PCR, and TCRdb kept only the in-frame ones, dropping some. The data show approximately 95,000 clones, around 80% seen once. Details on this clone: The target antigen is unknown.

The TCR comes from a man aged 18 to 30 in good health and CMV-seropositive. Material for sequencing was PBMCs.

The CDR3 here is CASRNVVAGELFF. For the CDR3, the DNA is TGTGCCAGCAGGAATGTGGTAGCCGGGGAGCTGTTTTTT. This chain connects TRBV6-5 to TRBJ2-2; the D is unclear. Between the trimmed V and J ends, which lost 6 bases and 6 bases, there was a span of 11 bases. Germline V lookup: CDR1 MNHEY, CDR2 SVGAGI. This CDR3 is built from 13 residues.